The 20 T cell receptor beta chains below were found in one sample sequenced in a study of blood T cell repertoires in COVID-19. Assay used: immunoSEQ multiplex PCR; TCRdb lists only in-frame clones, some missing. The sample contains about 200,000 clones, about four fifths of which appear only once. The specimen was PBMCs or T cells enriched from blood (not recorded which). These receptors were taken from a man aged 40-49 years who had recovered from COVID-19.

The V call is TRBV5-1, the J call TRBJ1-1; 9 bases are a match to TRBD1. The V gene end was trimmed by 1 base and the J gene end by 2 bases; junction bases not matched to a gene: 3. Germline CDR1 is SGHRS and CDR2 is YFSETQ. The CDR3 covers 15 residues. CDR3 nucleotides: TGCGCCAGCAGCTTGCTACAGGGGGCCAACACTGAAGCTTTCTTT. Protein: CASSLLQGANTEAFF.

The chain couples TRBV5-1 to TRBJ2-5; D is perhaps TRBD2 (7 bases). The V and J ends lost 3 bases and 5 bases respectively, with 14 bases between them. The germline CDR1 and CDR2 sequences are SGHRS and YFSETQ. This CDR3 spans 14 amino acids. This CDR3 is CASSSRGGGETQYF. CDR3 DNA: TGCGCCAGCAGCTCCCGAGGGGGGGGTGAGACCCAGTACTTC.

The gene calls are TRBV28 and TRBJ2-3; maybe TRBD2 (6 bases). Trimming removed 6 bases from V and 0 bases from J, with 7 bases in between. Germline loops: CDR1 MDHEN, CDR2 SYDVKM. The CDR3 runs 13 residues. The chain's CDR3 is CASRRGSTDTQYF. The CDR3 DNA is TGTGCCAGCAGGCGGGGTAGCACAGATACGCAGTATTTT. The variable domain in full, completed from reference TRBV28 and TRBJ2-3, reads DVKVTQSSRYLVKRTGEKVFLECVQDMDHENMFWYRQDPGLGLRLIYFSYDVKMKEKGDIPEGYSVSREKKERFSLILESASTNQTSMYLCASRRGSTDTQYFGPGTRLTVL.

The chain joins TRBV28 to TRBJ1-3, with D uncertain. Trimming pared 1 base from V and 0 bases from J, leaving 19 bases between. CDR1 MDHEN and CDR2 SYDVKM come from the germline V gene. The CDR3 length is 19 residues. CDR3 in DNA: TGTGCCAGCAGTTTATTCGGGTTTGGCCACACCCGCTCTGGAAACACCATATATTTT. It encodes CASSLFGFGHTRSGNTIYF. Combining the CDR3 with reference TRBV28 and TRBJ1-3 gives the whole variable domain DVKVTQSSRYLVKRTGEKVFLECVQDMDHENMFWYRQDPGLGLRLIYFSYDVKMKEKGDIPEGYSVSREKKERFSLILESASTNQTSMYLCASSLFGFGHTRSGNTIYFGEGSWLTVV.

In regard to this clone: This CDR3 is also generated by other DNA sequences in the sample. The chain joins TRBV5-1 to TRBJ1-1; D possibly corresponds to TRBD1 (6 bases). Germline CDR1 is SGHRS and CDR2 is YFSETQ. CDR3 length equals 14 residues. The V and J ends lost 1 base and 1 base respectively, with 8 bases between them. The CDR3 loop reads CASSLTGSNTEAFF. The CDR3 nucleotides read TGCGCCAGCAGCTTGACAGGGTCGAACACTGAAGCTTTCTTT.

A single count supports this clone. The V gene is TRBV6-5, the J gene TRBJ1-2; the D is unclear. CDR3 length: 14 residues. Per germline, CDR1 MNHEY and CDR2 SVGAGI. V lost 0 bases and J 3 bases, leaving 8 bases between the germline ends. DNA of the CDR3: TGTGCCAGCAGTTACTCTACAGAGTACTATGGCTACACCTTC. Translation gives CASSYSTEYYGYTF.

The rearrangement joins TRBV4-2 to TRBJ1-2; 7 bases map to TRBD1. Germline assignment: CDR1 LGHNA and CDR2 YNFKEQ. The trim removed 6 bases at V and 4 bases at J, leaving 5 bases unmatched. The CDR3 has 13 amino acids. The CDR3 here is CASRTGESYGYTF. The CDR3 DNA reads TGTGCCAGCAGAACAGGGGAAAGCTATGGCTACACCTTC.

CDR3 region: CSVEDLADSSYNSPLHF. Written as DNA, the CDR3 is TGCAGCGTTGAAGATTTGGCGGATAGCTCCTATAATTCACCCCTCCACTTT. V and J are TRBV29-1 and TRBJ1-6; D remains unclear. The CDR3 contains 17 residues. Trimming stripped 0 bases from V and 0 bases from J, with 12 bases between. From germline, CDR1 is SQVTM and CDR2 ANQGSEA.

The chain links TRBV5-5 to TRBJ2-7; D might be TRBD1 (6 bases). This CDR3 is built from 14 residues. With 2 bases removed from V and 1 base from J, the gap between germline ends came to 10 bases. Germline CDR1 is SGHKS and CDR2 is YYEKEE (reference sequence). In DNA form, the CDR3 reads TGTGCCAGCAGCTTATTTGGGACATCCTACGAGCAGTACTTC. It specifies CASSLFGTSYEQYF.

For the CDR3, the DNA is TGTGCCAGCAGCTTCAATGGGCAGGGCTTTGAAAAACTGTTTTTT. Translation gives CASSFNGQGFEKLFF. The rearrangement uses TRBV7-9 and TRBJ1-4; D is possibly TRBD1 (5 bases). Per the germline V gene, CDR1 is SEHNR and CDR2 is FQNEAQ (reference sequence). The CDR3 sequence is 15 residues long. Trimming removed 3 bases from V and 7 bases from J, with 15 bases in between.

V and J are TRBV7-2 and TRBJ2-1; the D is unclear. Per germline, CDR1 SGHTA and CDR2 FQGNSA. The CDR3 is 13 amino acids. V was trimmed by 1 base and J by 7 bases, leaving 8 bases between them. The CDR3 DNA reads as TGTGCCAGCAGCTTAGTGTGGCTGAATGAGCAGTTCTTC. Residues: CASSLVWLNEQFF. Filled out from reference TRBV7-2 and TRBJ2-1, the complete variable domain reads GAGVSQSPSNKVTEKGKDVELRCDPISGHTALYWYRQSLGQGLEFLIYFQGNSAPDKSGLPSDRFSAERTGGSVSTLTIQRTQQEDSAVYLCASSLVWLNEQFFGPGTRLTVL.

The chain recombines TRBV2 with TRBJ2-7; 8 bases line up with TRBD1. Unmatched junction bases numbered 6, after V lost 5 bases and J lost 3 bases. The germline CDR1 and CDR2 sequences are SNHLY and FYNNEI. The length of the CDR3 is 14 residues. The CDR3 reads CASSSLTGVYEQYF. The CDR3 nucleotides are TGTGCCAGCAGTTCCCTGACAGGGGTCTACGAGCAGTACTTC.

The chain carries TRBV18 and TRBJ1-5; maybe TRBD1 (5 bases). The CDR3 is 13 residues long. Germline V gene data show CDR1 as KGHSH and CDR2 as LQKENI. The germline V and J ends were trimmed by 6 bases and 6 bases, with 12 bases remaining between them. The CDR3 protein is CASSNGDSQPQHF. The CDR3 DNA sequence: TGTGCCAGCTCGAACGGGGACTCTCAGCCCCAGCATTTT.

This clone was counted once. This chain connects TRBV9 to TRBJ1-4; 9 nucleotides agree with TRBD1. V was pared by 4 bases and J by 0 bases, with 4 bases of the junction left unmatched. CDR3 length: 16 amino acids. CDR1 and CDR2 (germline): SGDLS, YYNGEE. The CDR3 sequence is CASSPRTGATNEKLFF. CDR3 bases: TGTGCCAGCAGCCCCCGGACAGGGGCAACTAATGAAAAACTGTTTTTT.

The J gene is TRBJ1-1, the V gene TRBV19; D is unresolved. CDR1 LNHDA and CDR2 SQIVND come from the germline V gene (reference sequence). The CDR3 consists of 15 residues. Trimming pared 3 bases from V and 0 bases from J, leaving 11 bases between. The CDR3 DNA reads as TGTGCCAGTAGTATTTACGGGAACATGAACACTGAAGCTTTCTTT. Amino acids: CASSIYGNMNTEAFF.

This clone occurred once. The rearrangement uses TRBV14 and TRBJ1-2; TRBD1 agrees at 9 bases. Germline V lookup: CDR1 SGHDN, CDR2 FVKESK. V was clipped by 1 base and J by 7 bases; unmatched bases: 7. The CDR3 sequence is 15 residues long. CDR3 region: CASSQGNRGRSGYTF. The CDR3 DNA reads as TGTGCCAGCAGCCAAGGGAACAGGGGGCGGAGTGGCTACACCTTC.

This clone was counted between two and nine times. The chain couples TRBV5-8 to TRBJ1-5; D is possibly TRBD1 (6 bases). This CDR3 spans 15 amino acids. Germline CDR1 reads SGHTS; CDR2 reads YDEGEE. Trimming removed 4 bases from V and 7 bases from J, with 18 bases in between. The CDR3 is CASSPGAKGRQPQHF. DNA for the CDR3: TGTGCCAGCAGCCCAGGGGCCAAGGGAAGGCAGCCCCAGCATTTT.

The J gene is TRBJ1-1, the V gene TRBV10-3; TRBD1 agrees at 12 bases. The CDR3 contains 17 residues. The V gene end was trimmed by 2 bases and the J gene end by 7 bases; junction bases not matched to a gene: 11. Germline values: CDR1 ENHRY, CDR2 SYGVKD. The CDR3 coding sequence is TGTGCCATCAGTGAGGCGGGACAGGGGGCTCCCGGCGGTGAAGCTTTCTTT. This gives the protein CAISEAGQGAPGGEAFF.

V gene TRBV29-1 combines with J gene TRBJ1-6; 8 positions match TRBD1. V lost 6 bases, J lost 6 bases, and 4 bases stayed unmatched. This CDR3 is built from 13 residues. Germline V gene data show CDR1 as SQVTM and CDR2 as ANQGSEA. CDR3 protein: CSVGQGSNSPLHF. CDR3 DNA sequence: TGCAGCGTCGGACAGGGATCTAATTCACCCCTCCACTTT.

CDR3 in amino acids: CASSKSGSYNEQFF. The CDR3 region has the DNA TGTGCCAGTTCTAAGAGTGGCTCCTACAATGAGCAGTTCTTC. The rearrangement uses TRBV19 and TRBJ2-1; D is unresolved. CDR1 is LNHDA and CDR2 is SQIVND in the germline V gene (reference sequence). Trimming pared 8 bases from V and 0 bases from J, leaving 11 bases between. The CDR3 length is 14 residues.